The clone carrying this T cell receptor (beta chain) has only a few counts. Its matching antigen is unknown. TCRdb reprocessed the RACE reads via MiXCR and lists one record per CDR3 protein. The sample lists tens of thousands of distinct CDR3 sequences, roughly 10% seen once, with 2.5% in the top ten. The source of the sample is a study of human T cells and chemical hapten exposure. General observations from the study: The count of PT1 expanded TCRs correlated positively with patch test score.

The CDR3 extends over 14 amino acids. Trimming took 1 base from V and 10 from J; bases not matched to a gene: 8. Germline V CDR1 and CDR2: SGHNT, YYREEE (reference sequence). Time point noted: patch test 2, 6 weeks after DPC sensitization. Treatment reported: therapeutic diphenylcyclopropenone sensitization with weekly scalp DPC. V is TRBV5-4 and J is TRBJ1-1; 9 bases are shared with TRBD1. The starting material was whole blood, obtained in connection with sensitization to the hapten diphenylcyclopropenone (DPC). The clonotype originates from a woman younger than 45 with alopecia areata. Some clones in this sample may be carry-over from other donors' samples. CDR3 sequence: CASSLMGQGRRAFF. As DNA, the CDR3 is TGTGCCAGCAGCTTGATGGGACAGGGAAGAAGAGCTTTCTTT.